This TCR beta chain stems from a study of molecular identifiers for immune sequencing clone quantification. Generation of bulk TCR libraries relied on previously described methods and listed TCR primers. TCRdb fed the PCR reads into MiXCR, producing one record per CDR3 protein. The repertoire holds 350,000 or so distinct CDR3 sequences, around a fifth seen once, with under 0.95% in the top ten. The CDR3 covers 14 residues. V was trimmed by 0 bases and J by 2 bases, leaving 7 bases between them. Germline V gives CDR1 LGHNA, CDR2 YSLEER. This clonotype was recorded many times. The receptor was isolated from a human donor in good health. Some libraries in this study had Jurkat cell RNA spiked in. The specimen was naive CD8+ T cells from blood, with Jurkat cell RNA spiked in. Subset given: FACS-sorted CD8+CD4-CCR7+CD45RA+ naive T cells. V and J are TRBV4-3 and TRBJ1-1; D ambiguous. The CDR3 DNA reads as TGCGCCAGCAGCCAAGATGTAGGAAACACTGAAGCTTTCTTT. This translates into CASSQDVGNTEAFF.